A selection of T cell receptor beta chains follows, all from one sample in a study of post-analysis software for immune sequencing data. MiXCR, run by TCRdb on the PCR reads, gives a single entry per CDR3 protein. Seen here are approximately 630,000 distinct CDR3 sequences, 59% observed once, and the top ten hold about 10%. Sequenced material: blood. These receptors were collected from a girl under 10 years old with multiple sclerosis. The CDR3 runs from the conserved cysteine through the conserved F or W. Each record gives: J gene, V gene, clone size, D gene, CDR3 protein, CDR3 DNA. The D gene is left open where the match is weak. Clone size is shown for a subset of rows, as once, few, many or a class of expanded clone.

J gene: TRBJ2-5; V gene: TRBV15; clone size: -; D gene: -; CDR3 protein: CATSPGQETQYF; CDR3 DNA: TGTGCCACCAGCCCAGGGCAAGAGACCCAGTACTTC
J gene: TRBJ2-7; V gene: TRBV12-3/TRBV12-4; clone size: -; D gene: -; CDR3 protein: CASSLGGADYEQYF; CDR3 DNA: TGTGCCAGCAGTTTAGGGGGAGCCGACTACGAGCAGTACTTC
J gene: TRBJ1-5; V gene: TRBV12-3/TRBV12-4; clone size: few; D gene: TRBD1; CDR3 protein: CASSPRQGSQPQHF; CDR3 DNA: TGTGCCAGCAGCCCGAGACAGGGCAGTCAGCCCCAGCATTTT
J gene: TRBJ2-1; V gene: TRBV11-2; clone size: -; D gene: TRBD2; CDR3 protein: CASSWSLAGGYNEQFF; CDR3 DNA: TGTGCCAGCAGCTGGTCTCTAGCGGGAGGATACAATGAGCAGTTCTTC
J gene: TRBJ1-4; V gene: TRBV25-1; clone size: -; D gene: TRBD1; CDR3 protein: CASSESGQGLIGLFF; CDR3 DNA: TGTGCCAGCAGTGAATCGGGACAGGGTCTAATAGGACTGTTTTTT
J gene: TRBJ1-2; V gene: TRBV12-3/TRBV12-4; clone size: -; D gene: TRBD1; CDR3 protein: CASRGQGVYGYTF; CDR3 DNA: TGTGCCAGCAGGGGACAGGGGGTGTATGGCTACACCTTC
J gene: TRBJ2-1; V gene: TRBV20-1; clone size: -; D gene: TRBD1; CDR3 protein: CSANRGPDEQFF; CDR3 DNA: TGCAGTGCCAACAGGGGGCCGGATGAGCAGTTCTTC
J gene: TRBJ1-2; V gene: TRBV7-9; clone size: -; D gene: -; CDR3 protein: CASSLGPDGYTF; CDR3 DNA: TGTGCCAGCAGCTTGGGGCCCGATGGCTACACCTTC
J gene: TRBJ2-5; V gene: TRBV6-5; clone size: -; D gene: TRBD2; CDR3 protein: CASSYSGGGRGETQYF; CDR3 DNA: TGTGCCAGCAGTTACTCGGGTGGCGGGAGGGGAGAGACCCAGTACTTC
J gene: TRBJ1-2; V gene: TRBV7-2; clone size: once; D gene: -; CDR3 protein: CASSPRGSHHGYTF; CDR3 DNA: TGTGCCAGCAGCCCCAGAGGGTCCCACCATGGCTACACCTTC
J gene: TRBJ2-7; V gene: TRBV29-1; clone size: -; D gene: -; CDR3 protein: CSVELEGGRGRYEQYF; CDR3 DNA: TGCAGCGTTGAGTTAGAGGGGGGCAGGGGTCGGTACGAGCAGTACTTC
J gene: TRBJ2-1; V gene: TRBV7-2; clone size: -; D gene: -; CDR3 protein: CASSYTGYEQFF; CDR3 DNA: TGTGCCAGCAGCTATACAGGGTACGAGCAGTTCTTC
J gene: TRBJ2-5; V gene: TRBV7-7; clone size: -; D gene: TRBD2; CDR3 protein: CASSLSGGIKETQYF; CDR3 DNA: TGTGCCAGCAGCTTATCGGGGGGAATCAAAGAGACCCAGTACTTC
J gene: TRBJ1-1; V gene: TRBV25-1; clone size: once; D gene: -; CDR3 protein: CASSERPGLMNTEAFF; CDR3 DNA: TGTGCCAGCAGTGAACGGCCCGGACTGATGAACACTGAAGCTTTCTTT
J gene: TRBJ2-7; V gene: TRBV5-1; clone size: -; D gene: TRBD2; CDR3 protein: CASSAAGTSYVYEQYF; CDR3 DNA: TGCGCCAGCAGCGCCGCCGGGACTAGCTACGTCTACGAGCAGTACTTC
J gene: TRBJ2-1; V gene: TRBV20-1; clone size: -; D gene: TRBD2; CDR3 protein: CSARVLAGASSYNEQFF; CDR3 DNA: TGCAGTGCTAGAGTTCTAGCGGGAGCAAGCTCCTACAATGAGCAGTTCTTC
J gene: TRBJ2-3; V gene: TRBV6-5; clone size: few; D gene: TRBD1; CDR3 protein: CASSYSRLDRSTDTQYF; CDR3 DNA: TGTGCCAGCAGTTACTCGAGACTGGACAGGAGCACAGATACGCAGTATTTT
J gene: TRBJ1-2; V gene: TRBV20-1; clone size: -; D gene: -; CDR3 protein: CSARDARDVNYGYTF; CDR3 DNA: TGCAGTGCTAGAGATGCAAGGGACGTTAACTATGGCTACACCTTC
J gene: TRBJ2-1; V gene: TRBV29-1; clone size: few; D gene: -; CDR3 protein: CSVDRGMSSYNEQFF; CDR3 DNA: TGCAGCGTTGATAGGGGGATGAGCTCCTACAATGAGCAGTTCTTC